The subject of this entry is one T cell receptor beta chain. Its antigen is not identified. These data originate in a study of CD8 T cells in ankylosing spondylitis. Study-level points and caveats: CD8+ by phenotype, disease-linked clones were relatively rare in peripheral blood. Some of these motif variants have turned up before, in reports on reactive arthritis synovial fluid and blood. What seemed typical of ankylosing spondylitis blood was a TCR beta motif built from under 10 highly homologous variants. Disease-associated clones were reportedly significantly overrepresented in matched ankylosing spondylitis synovial fluid.

With V trimmed by 4 bases and J by 5 bases, 9 bases remained unmatched. The CDR3 totals 14 residues. Germline-derived CDR1 and CDR2 are SGHRS and YFSETQ. With molecular barcodes, quantitative 5'-RACE was used to make the TCR beta libraries. MiXCR was run by TCRdb on the 5' RACE reads, yielding one entry per CDR3 protein. The sample consists of about 390,000 distinct CDR3 sequences, about a fifth of them appearing once. The sequencing sample was made of blood, either unsorted or a sorted T cell fraction (not recorded which). The sequence was collected from a male donor with ankylosing spondylitis. The chain employs TRBV5-1 and TRBJ2-7; 7 nucleotides line up with TRBD2. The CDR3: CASSAAGLTNEQYF. CDR3 nucleotides: TGCGCCAGCAGCGCAGCGGGACTTACTAACGAGCAGTACTTC.